This T cell receptor (beta chain) appears in the sequencing data of a study of regulatory T cells in long-lasting Graves disease. This clonotype was counted a few times. Its matching antigen is unknown. General study findings and limits: Repertoires from persistent disease leaned toward TRBV28, TRBJ1-2 and TRBJ2-5.

Time point given: persistent/refractory GD, antithyroid drugs over 5 years with positive TRAb. PBMC-extracted RNA yielded the TCR library. CDR3 regions were amplified by Arm-PCR using iRepertoire HTBI primers to build TCR beta libraries. Original handling: Looking across samples, the authors found under 70 TRBV and 14 to 15 TRBJ segments. One entry per CDR3 protein, called by TCRdb with MiXCR from the multiplex PCR reads. TCRdb's processing, not the authors' own work, is the source of the V and J calls. Among 300,000 to 350,000 distinct CDR3 sequences listed, around 20% were seen once. Germline CDR1 is SQVTM and CDR2 is ANQGSEA. Deletions cut 6 bases from V and 5 bases from J, with 16 bases between. The length of the CDR3 is 13 residues.

The J gene is TRBJ2-5, the V gene TRBV29-1, with D tentatively TRBD1 (5 bases). This specimen consisted of peripheral blood mononuclear cells (PBMCs), obtained when the disease was refractory, from a patient treated with antithyroid drugs. The sequence was obtained from a female donor with Graves disease. The CDR3: CSVARAARETQYF. CDR3 in DNA: TGCAGCGTCGCCAGGGCGGCTCGGGAGACCCAGTACTTC.